This TCR beta chain was recorded in a study of cytomegalovirus exposure and HLA in healthy donors (dated by TCRdb to about 2017). Regarding the complete study: An earlier analysis of about 560 of the donors reported around 280 Gb of sequence data and 90 million to 120 million unique TCR beta sequences obtained from around 190 million T cells. Among several hundred genotyped donors of the cohort, an average of roughly 230,000 unique TCR beta nucleotide sequences was sequenced per donor, of which 15% to 20% were non-productive. The number of donors typed differed by locus, with about 620-630 for A, B, C, DRB1 and DQB1, roughly 520 for DQA1, under 610 for DPA1, and some 450 for DPB1. An earlier analysis of roughly 600 of the donors used high-throughput TCR beta sequencing to judge whether each TCR beta V gene segment behaved as functional or pseudogenic. An early release that covered roughly 600 HLA-typed donors contained about 300 gigabases of sequencing data and tens of millions of unique TCR sequences. In a later genetic analysis, genome-wide SNP genotypes for about three fifths of the roughly 670 donors were used, and that subset was treated as a discovery cohort. Of the 300 to 500 genotyped donors, 81% were placed in the genetic ancestry cluster associated with self-reported Caucasian donors. The study used immunosequencing to profile the T cell repertoires of 666 subjects and linked those repertoires to cytomegalovirus serostatus. To predict cytomegalovirus infection status, the study brought together high-throughput TCR immunosequencing, statistical association of individual TCRs with disease status, and machine learning. Alongside the repertoire data, information on donor age, sex, ethnicity and CMV serostatus was compiled. Along with the approximately 600-subject first cohort, a separate validation cohort of some 130 different subjects was used. Because of strong linkage in the cohort, roughly five DR-DQ haplotypes were treated as single units for association and clustering. All discovery cohort repertoires had been generated on a single sequencing platform. A later analysis re-analyzed previously published TCR beta repertoires from roughly 690 donors and added high-resolution HLA genotyping to study TCR occurrence patterns. HLA typing covered class I and class II loci at four-digit resolution. Rather than using new phenotypic data, the later analysis identified candidate immune exposures from TCR beta sequences and from how often those sequences occurred across donors. The study aimed to test whether cataloging public T cell receptors could reveal signatures of past pathogen exposure. Results the study describes overall, beyond this receptor: Correlated functional status among segregating V segments might reflect linkage disequilibrium, but an unknown experimental factor could not be ruled out. A later analysis found that HLA-associated TCR beta chains were more clonally expanded and had lower generation probabilities than equally common non-associated chains. Across donors, most TCR sequences were observed very rarely, whereas some public TCRs were present in many individuals. A later analysis found that TCR association rates varied across HLA loci, with DRB1 alleles showing the most associated TCRs and HLA-C alleles the fewest. In a later analysis, most CMV-associated TCR beta chains were found to appear HLA-restricted, with HLA associations seemingly driven largely by CMV exposure. A further reported finding was that TCR beta sequences accurately predicted the HLA-A and HLA-B alleles for most subjects in the first cohort. The authors suggested that the approach could potentially be extended to other disease states and immunological phenotypes. A cluster of highly shared sequence variants was judged likely to represent a technical artifact of the sequencing pipeline. In an earlier analysis of approximately 600 of the donors, most TCR beta V segments were observed in productive rearrangements about 87% or about 30% of the time, broadly matching IMGT annotations. A total of 150 to 200 TCR beta chains were listed by the study as associated with cytomegalovirus. At a false discovery rate of 0.05, a later analysis linked about 17,000 TCR beta sequences to specific HLA alleles. The presence/absence analyses assumed that sequencing depth was roughly uniform across donors, and that assumption may not be true. Several of the top co-occurrence clusters appeared to be linked to parvovirus B19, influenza, CMV and Epstein-Barr virus, according to a later analysis. A few of the identified cytomegalovirus-associated TCR beta chains were confirmed in vitro to be specific for cytomegalovirus antigens. Because HLA typing was unavailable for some donors at each locus, only the typed subset was used in association tests. An association between a missense DCLRE1C variant and V-gene and J-gene trimming of TCR beta chains was found in a later genetic analysis and replicated in an independent cohort. The earlier analysis of approximately 540 of the donors excluded approximately 15 rarely observed V segments, including chromosome 9 orphons, because counts were too low. According to a later genetic analysis, donors in an Asian-associated ancestry cluster had fewer N-insertions in productive TCRs than the roughly 700-donor mean. Some IMGT-functional V segments, including TRBV6-2 and TRBV6-3, could not be told apart with the 87-base-pair reads, so those segments were excluded. In this cohort, only TCR beta chains were sequenced, and detectable features were limited by the absence of alpha or paired-chain data. For the cohort, immune exposure information was limited to CMV serostatus. Strong co-occurrence of HLA alleles, especially DR and DQ, made assigning TCR associations to individual alleles difficult. The classifier was reported to diagnose cytomegalovirus status with high specificity and sensitivity in both the original and validation cohorts.

V lost 6 bases and J lost 5 bases, and the count of bases not matched to a germline gene is 10. There are 15 amino acids in the CDR3, from cysteine to phenylalanine inclusive. CDR3 DNA only is kept here, 45 bases in frame from base 1. In the germline V gene, CDR1 corresponds to SGHTA and CDR2 to FQGNSA. Worth noting for this clone: Its antigen specificity is not known. Base qualities were left out, and no much larger clone turns up one base away.

The library relied on the immunoSEQ multiplex PCR assay. The multiplex PCR relied on a mix of 60 forward primers for TCR Vbeta segments and 13 reverse primers for TCR Jbeta segments. Amplification of the CDR3 region of rearranged TCR beta genes was performed with a multiplex PCR assay on genomic DNA. Amplified TCR beta libraries were sequenced as 87-base-pair reads on the Illumina HiSeq System. In the authors' own workflow: A later analysis tallied some 79 million unique TCR beta chains across the approximately 670 repertoires, and 10 million to 11 million of those chains were shared by two or more donors. Raw reads were error-corrected and collapsed into unique sequences with a nearest-neighbor algorithm that merged closely related sequences to remove PCR and sequencing errors. CDR3 sequences were aligned to IMGT reference sequences to assign V, D and J gene segments. For a sequence to be retained, at least a six-nucleotide match to both a V gene segment and a J gene segment was required. A rearrangement was called productive if the CDR3 had no stop codons and remained in frame with V and J, and every other rearrangement was called non-productive. Following IMGT convention, CDR3 was defined as the stretch from the second conserved V-encoded cysteine to the conserved J-encoded phenylalanine. In an earlier analysis of approximately 590 of the donors, sequences lacking an unambiguous match to a single V gene segment were excluded. In an earlier analysis of a few hundred of the donors, V segments were called functional above 56.7% productive rearrangements and were called segregating when the between-donor standard deviation exceeded 5%. To diagnose cytomegalovirus status from the catalog of TCR beta chain sequences, a statistical classification framework was built. V and J gene assignment, in a later analysis, came from comparing TCR nucleotide sequences with IMGT/GENE-DB human TR gene sequences. A later analysis assigned CDR3 sequences and most-parsimonious VDJ recombination scenarios with the TCRdist pipeline. A later analysis defined each TCR beta chain by its CDR3 amino acid sequence plus V-gene family, and excluded reads lacking a unique V-gene family. As a way to deal with suspected cross-contamination and a sequencing artifact, a later analysis dropped more than 500 nucleotide sequences that were highly shared and had low generation probability. For each public chain, a later analysis derived a clonal expansion index from normalized ranks of inferred template counts within each repertoire. In a later analysis, generation probabilities were computed with a VDJ recombination model fitted to out-of-frame rearrangements, and the resulting probabilities were checked against IGoR. Hypergeometric tests were used in a later analysis to score TCR-TCR, TCR-HLA and TCR-CMV co-occurrence, with a repertoire-size bias correction applied to the TCR pairs. To estimate false discovery rates, a later analysis permuted the HLA or CMV assignments 20 times. In a later analysis, co-occurring TCRs were grouped using DBSCAN, with TCRdist sequence similarity added in when clustering inside HLA-allele-positive subsets. Repertoires with fewer than 30,000 or more than 120,000 public chains, plus five repertoires with anomalous nucleotide sharing, were excluded from co-occurrence clustering. In TCRdb, the immuneACCESS table is reduced to in-frame sequences with V and J assigned. These tables do not hold every clone; where another copy was compared, an unresolved V gene accounts for under half, and the others remain unexplained. V and J calls and clone size are as listed in that table; D and trimming were resolved from the DNA. The sample table contains some 120,000 clones; only one count was recorded for around 81% of them. The top ten constitute around 4.2% of the sample.

The cohort consisted of some 670 healthy bone marrow donors. Cohort members were all nominally healthy when sampled, although unrecorded immune exposures were likely present. The donor tested CMV seronegative, placing the donor among the approximately 400 seronegative members of the cohort. Each donor provided a peripheral blood sample, and peripheral blood mononuclear cells were used for TCR beta sequencing. Genomic DNA was extracted from the blood cell samples with the Qiagen DNeasy Blood Extraction Kit. The clonotype was recovered from a young woman in good health and CMV-seronegative. This chain joins TRBV7-2 to TRBJ2-3, and TRBD1 matches 8 of the central bases. Sequencing was carried out using PBMCs. The CDR3 is CASSLQTGDRDTQYF. At the DNA level, the sequence is TGTGCCAGCAGTTTACAGACAGGGGATAGAGATACGCAGTATTTT.